A selection of T cell receptor beta chains follows, all from one sample in a study of human T cells and chemical hapten exposure. A single record per CDR3 protein comes from TCRdb applying MiXCR to the RACE reads. The table records approximately 86,000 distinct CDR3 sequences, 11% of them present only once. Sequencing was performed on whole blood, taken in connection with sensitization to the hapten diphenylcyclopropenone (DPC). These receptors came from a woman in her twenties or thirties with alopecia areata. Some clones in this sample may be carry-over from other donors' samples. Both conserved end residues are part of each CDR3. Each record gives: V gene, D gene, clone size, J gene, CDR3 DNA, CDR3 protein. D genes are given only for firm matches. Rows give clone size only sometimes, using once, few, many, or a class for an expanded clone.

TRBV9	NA	many	TRBJ2-6	TGTGCCAGCAGCGGCACTGGGGTCCTGACTTTC	CASSGTGVLTF
TRBV19	NA	NA	TRBJ2-2	TGTGCCAGTAGTATAGCAGGGTATAACACCGGGGAGCTGTTTTTT	CASSIAGYNTGELFF
TRBV12-3/TRBV12-4	NA	many	TRBJ1-1	TGTGCCAGCAGTCCCACCGGAGGGTGGGTCTGGGCTTTCTTT	CASSPTGGWVWAFF
TRBV20-1	NA	NA	TRBJ2-2	TGCAGTGCTGTACAGGGTTCGATTAGCGGGGAGCTGTTTTTT	CSAVQGSISGELFF
TRBV6-6	NA	many	TRBJ1-1	TGTGCCACCTTCGCGGGCACTGAAGCTTTCTTT	CATFAGTEAFF
TRBV29-1	NA	few	TRBJ2-1	TGCAGCGTTTCCTGGCTAGAAATGGACAATGAGCAGTTCTTC	CSVSWLEMDNEQFF
TRBV19	NA	few	TRBJ2-1	TGTGCCAGTAGTGGGGCGGGGTCCGCGGATGAGCAGTTCTTC	CASSGAGSADEQFF
TRBV20-1	TRBD1	many	TRBJ2-3	TGCAGTGCTAGAGACTCGGGACAGGGCCGGGGTACGCAGTATTTT	CSARDSGQGRGTQYF
TRBV4-3	TRBD1	NA	TRBJ2-7	TGCGCCAGCAGTCGCACAGGGGGCGGAACCTACGAGCAGTACTTC	CASSRTGGGTYEQYF
TRBV3-1	NA	many	TRBJ1-2	TGTGCCAGCAGCACCCACTCCGGGGAGCGGGACCGGGGCGGCTACACCTTC	CASSTHSGERDRGGYTF
TRBV20-1	NA	NA	TRBJ1-1	TGCAGTGCTCAAGACGTAGAGACTTTCTTT	CSAQDVETFF
TRBV7-6	NA	NA	TRBJ2-5	TGTGCCAGCAGCTTAGAGGCAGGGCAGCGAGAGACCCAGTACTTC	CASSLEAGQRETQYF
TRBV7-8	NA	many	TRBJ2-1	TGTGCCAGCAGCTTCAGAGGGAACCCAATTAACAATGAGCAGTTCTTC	CASSFRGNPINNEQFF
TRBV27	NA	NA	TRBJ2-2	TGTGCCAGCAGTTTATCGTCGGGAGTAGGGCCGAGCACCGGGGAGCTGTTTTTT	CASSLSSGVGPSTGELFF
TRBV29-1	NA	many	TRBJ2-3	TGCAGCGCCGCAGGCAGTCGGAGTATCACAGATACGCAGTATTTT	CSAAGSRSITDTQYF
TRBV5-1	TRBD2	many	TRBJ2-1	TGCGCCAGCAGCTTGGCGACTAGCGGGACTAACAATGAGCAGTTCTTC	CASSLATSGTNNEQFF
TRBV2	NA	NA	TRBJ1-2	TGTGCCAGCAGTGACACCCCTGCTCGACGAAGTGGCTACACCTTC	CASSDTPARRSGYTF
TRBV7-9	NA	NA	TRBJ1-6	TGTGCCAGCAGCTTAGCTACTGAATCACCCCTCCACTTT	CASSLATESPLHF
TRBV20-1	NA	few	TRBJ1-1	TGCAGGGGGAGCGGGGGCGCGGGTGACACTGAAGCTTTCTTT	CRGSGGAGDTEAFF
TRBV6-2/TRBV6-3	TRBD2	many	TRBJ2-5	TGTGCCAGCAGTTATAATTCGGGGGGAAGTGAGACCCAGTACTTC	CASSYNSGGSETQYF
TRBV7-9	TRBD2	many	TRBJ2-1	TGTGCCAGCAGCTTAGGACTAGCGGGAATCAATGAGCAGTTCTTC	CASSLGLAGINEQFF
TRBV7-7	TRBD2	few	TRBJ2-3	TGTGCTAGCAGCCCCGGGGTAGCGGGGTCAGATACGCAGTATTTT	CASSPGVAGSDTQYF
TRBV5-6	TRBD1	many	TRBJ1-5	TGTGCCAGCAGCTTGTCTGGAAGACAGGGAGAGTTCGACAATCAGCCCCAGCATTTT	CASSLSGRQGEFDNQPQHF
TRBV29-1	NA	many	TRBJ2-1	TGCAGCGTCCGTTTGCGAAGGAATGAGCAGTTCTTC	CSVRLRRNEQFF
TRBV24-1	NA	few	TRBJ2-1	TGTGCCACCAGTGATGCCAGGGGAGCCAATGAGCAGTTCTTC	CATSDARGANEQFF
TRBV7-2	NA	few	TRBJ2-5	TGTGCCAGCAGCTTAGCAAAAACGGCGGGGACCCAGTACTTC	CASSLAKTAGTQYF
TRBV4-1	NA	many	TRBJ2-1	TGCGCCAGCAGCCAAGATTCCATAGCGGGACAGGGAAGAGAGAGCTCCTACAATGAGCAGTTCTTC	CASSQDSIAGQGRESSYNEQFF
TRBV5-1	NA	NA	TRBJ1-4	TGCGCCAGCAGCTCTCGGACACCTGGGAAACTGTTTTTT	CASSSRTPGKLFF
TRBV29-1	TRBD1	NA	TRBJ2-1	TGCAGCGCGGCCAGGGACAGGGACAATGAGCAGTTCTTC	CSAARDRDNEQFF
TRBV27	NA	NA	TRBJ1-5	TGTGCCAGCAGCACAGGGAGTTGGGGTCAGCCCCAGCATTTT	CASSTGSWGQPQHF
TRBV7-9	TRBD1	many	TRBJ2-2	TGTGCCAGCAGCACCGGGACAGCAAACACCGGGGAGCTGTTTTTT	CASSTGTANTGELFF
TRBV28	NA	NA	TRBJ2-6	TGTGCCAGCAGCCTACTCGGGGAGTCTGGGGCCAACGTCCTGACTTTC	CASSLLGESGANVLTF
TRBV7-2	NA	many	TRBJ2-5	TGTGCCAGCAGCTTAAGACTTGCAGATCGTCAAGAGACCCAGTACTTC	CASSLRLADRQETQYF
TRBV28	NA	many	TRBJ1-1	TGTGCCAGCAGTTTCCCAGACAGGAACACTGAAGCTTTCTTT	CASSFPDRNTEAFF